This entry features one T cell receptor (beta chain) sequence. This sample is drawn from a study of blood T cell repertoires in COVID-19. Sequenced by immunoSEQ multiplex PCR; TCRdb stores in-frame clones only, minus some. The sample holds around 130,000 clones; about 88% are singletons and the top ten take approximately 2.5%. V lost 6 bases and J 2 bases, leaving 8 bases between the germline ends. Per the germline V gene, CDR1 is MNHEY and CDR2 is SVGAGI. This CDR3 is 13 amino acids long. The source material was peripheral blood. The chain has TRBV6-5 and TRBJ1-3; tentative D call: TRBD1 (5 bases). This TCR was recovered from a human donor with COVID-19, enrolled during active disease. The donor label of this sample is uncertain. CDR3 sequence reads: CASRAGTGNTIYF. The CDR3 bases are TGTGCCAGCAGGGCAGGGACTGGAAACACCATATATTTT.